This passage covers 15 T cell receptor beta chains from one sample sequenced in a study of T cells expressing NK-cell markers. One entry per CDR3 protein, without DNA, is what TCRdb gives after re-calling the 5' RACE reads. The listing records about 540,000 distinct CDR3 sequences. Sample: blood T cells: a sorted CD56 or NKG2C T cell subset, CD4+ or CD8+ T cells, or bulk PBMC T cells (not recorded which). The receptors stem from a man aged 18 to 29 in good health.

This sequence joins TRBV5-1 and TRBJ2-1; TCRdb calls TRBD1, which cannot be checked without DNA. This CDR3 comprises 14 residues. Germline V gives CDR1 SGHRS, CDR2 YFSETQ. The CDR3 sequence: CASSRGADSLRWFF.

The V call is TRBV27, the J call TRBJ1-5. Germline CDR1 MNHEY, CDR2 SMNVEV (reference sequence). This CDR3 is 15 amino acids long. This CDR3 reads CASQPSVGSNQPQHF.

V is TRBV24-1 and J is TRBJ2-2. Germline V gene sequence: CDR1 KGHDR, CDR2 SFDVKD. This CDR3 has 12 residues. CDR3: CATSGAIGELFF.

The chain has TRBV5-1 and TRBJ1-1; absent DNA, TCRdb's TRBD1 call cannot be checked. The CDR3 length is 18 residues. CDR1 and CDR2 (germline): SGHRS, YFSETQ. Here the CDR3 reads CASSGGSGTGGFNTEAFF.

The J gene is TRBJ2-4, the V gene TRBV6-1; TCRdb's D gene call, TRBD2, goes unchecked for lack of DNA. CDR3 length equals 15 residues. The germline CDR1 and CDR2 sequences are MNHNS and SASEGT. CDR3: CASSQGLAMGGVQYF.

This chain connects TRBV20-1 to TRBJ2-5. CDR3 length equals 13 residues. Germline V gene data show CDR1 as DFQATT and CDR2 as SNEGSKA (reference sequence). This CDR3 reads CSAGVAAQETQYF.

This rearrangement joins TRBV6-5 to TRBJ1-1. This CDR3 spans 17 amino acids. The germline CDR1 and CDR2 sequences are MNHEY and SVGAGI. CDR3 sequence reads: CASSYSLETRMNTEAFF.

The V and J genes are TRBV5-1 and TRBJ2-1; TCRdb's D gene call, TRBD2, goes unchecked for lack of DNA. Germline CDR1 reads SGHRS; CDR2 reads YFSETQ. The CDR3 length is 15 residues. The CDR3: CASSWVGGGGNEQFF.

This sequence joins TRBV21-1 and TRBJ2-4; the TCRdb call, TRBD2, lacks DNA for checking. TRBV21-1 is flagged as a pseudogene. This CDR3 is 14 amino acids long. The CDR3 reads CASSPAGAKNIQYF.

V usage is TRBV20-1 and J usage is TRBJ2-3; there is no DNA to check the TCRdb D call of TRBD2. CDR1 and CDR2 from the germline V gene are DFQATT and SNEGSKA (reference sequence). The CDR3 has 15 amino acids. The chain's CDR3 is CSARGAGGITDTQYF.

V gene TRBV5-6 combines with J gene TRBJ2-1; the TRBD1 assignment by TCRdb is unverifiable without DNA. The V gene's germline CDR1 is SGHDT and CDR2 YYEEEE. The CDR3 runs 15 residues. Here the CDR3 reads CASSSRTGTYNEQFF.

The V gene is TRBV12-3 or TRBV12-4, the J gene TRBJ2-1; TCRdb gives TRBD2 as the D gene, but with no DNA this cannot be confirmed. This CDR3 spans 15 amino acids. The CDR3 spells CASSFRTGLFNEQFF.

The V gene is TRBV10-3, the J gene TRBJ2-7. The germline gives CDR1 ENHRY, CDR2 SYGVKD. CDR3 size: 16 residues. CDR3 in amino acids: CAISDFDSLSSYEQYF.

This chain links TRBV3-1 with TRBJ2-2; TCRdb's D gene call, TRBD2, goes unchecked for lack of DNA. Per germline, CDR1 LGHDT and CDR2 YNNKEL (reference sequence). The CDR3 loop spans 17 amino acids. CDR3 sequence: CASSQDVRTALVGELFF.

The chain has TRBV7-2 and TRBJ2-7. There are 14 residues in the CDR3. The V gene's germline CDR1 is SGHTA and CDR2 FQGNSA. CDR3 residues: CASSLGAGQREQYF.